The entry below describes one T cell receptor beta chain. Its antigen is unidentified. The entry originates in a study of T cell repertoires in cytomegalovirus infection. CDR1 and CDR2 from the germline V gene are KGHDR and SFDVKD. This CDR3 contains 16 residues. TCRdb used MiXCR to reprocess the reads, holding one entry per CDR3 protein. The sample holds some 500,000 distinct CDR3 sequences; around two fifths are singletons and the top ten take around 48%. The receptor comes from a human donor in good health (CMV status not recorded). Some clones in this sample may be carry-over from other donors' samples. Sequenced here: cultured PBMCs, sampled from culture after CMV antigen stimulation. This rearrangement joins TRBV24-1 to TRBJ2-1, with a weak D call TRBD2 (5 bases). The CDR3 coding sequence is TGTGCTGCCCCTGCCCTGCGGACTCGGGTCTACAATGAGCAGTTCTTC. It yields the protein CAAPALRTRVYNEQFF.